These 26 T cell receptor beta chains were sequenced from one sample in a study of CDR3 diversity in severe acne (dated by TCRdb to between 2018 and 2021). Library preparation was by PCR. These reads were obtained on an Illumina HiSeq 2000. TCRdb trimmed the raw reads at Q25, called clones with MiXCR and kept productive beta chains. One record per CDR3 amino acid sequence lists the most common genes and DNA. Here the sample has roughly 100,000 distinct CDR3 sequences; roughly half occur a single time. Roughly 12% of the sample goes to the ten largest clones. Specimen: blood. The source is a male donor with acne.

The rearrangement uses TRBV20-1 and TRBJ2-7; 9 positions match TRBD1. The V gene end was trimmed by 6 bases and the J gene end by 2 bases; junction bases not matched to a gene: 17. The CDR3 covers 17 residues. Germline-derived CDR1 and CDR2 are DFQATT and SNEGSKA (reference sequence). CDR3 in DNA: TGCAGTGCACCAGACCCCCAAGGGACAGGGATCCCCTACGAGCAGTACTTC. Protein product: CSAPDPQGTGIPYEQYF.

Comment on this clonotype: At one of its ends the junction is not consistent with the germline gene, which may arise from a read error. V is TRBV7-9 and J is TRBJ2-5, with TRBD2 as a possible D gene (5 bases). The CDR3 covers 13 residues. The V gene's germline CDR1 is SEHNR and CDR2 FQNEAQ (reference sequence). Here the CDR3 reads CASSRGSQETQYF. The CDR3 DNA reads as TGCGCCAGCAGCCGGGGTTCCCAAGAGACCCAGTACTTC.

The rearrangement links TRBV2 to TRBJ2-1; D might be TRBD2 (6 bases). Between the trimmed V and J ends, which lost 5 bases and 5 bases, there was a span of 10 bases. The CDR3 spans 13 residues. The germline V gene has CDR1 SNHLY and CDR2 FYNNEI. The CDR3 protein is CASSTGSNNEQFF. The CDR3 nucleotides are TGTGCCAGCAGTACCGGGAGTAACAATGAGCAGTTCTTC.

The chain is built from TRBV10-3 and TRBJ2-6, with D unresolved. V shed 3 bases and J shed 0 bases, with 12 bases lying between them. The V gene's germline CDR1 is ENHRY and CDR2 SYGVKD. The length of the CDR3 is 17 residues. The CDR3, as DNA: TGTGCCATCAGTGATCACAAGGGTTCCTCTGGGGCCAACGTCCTGACTTTC. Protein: CAISDHKGSSGANVLTF.

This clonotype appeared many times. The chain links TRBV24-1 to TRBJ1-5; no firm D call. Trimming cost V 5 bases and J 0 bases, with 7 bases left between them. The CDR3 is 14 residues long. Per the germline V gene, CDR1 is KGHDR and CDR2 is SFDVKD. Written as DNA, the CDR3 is TGTGCCACCAGTGGGTTGAATAGCAATCAGCCCCAGCATTTT. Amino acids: CATSGLNSNQPQHF.

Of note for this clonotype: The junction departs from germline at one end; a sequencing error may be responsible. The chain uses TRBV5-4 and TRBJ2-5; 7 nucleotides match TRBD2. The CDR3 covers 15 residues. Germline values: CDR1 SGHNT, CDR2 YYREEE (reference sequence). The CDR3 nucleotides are TGTGCCAGCAGCTTGGGCGGGAGCCTGGAAGAGACCCGGTACTTC. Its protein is CASSLGGSLEETRYF. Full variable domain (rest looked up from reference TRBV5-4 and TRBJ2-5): ETGVTQSPTHLIKTRGQQVTLRCSSQSGHNTVSWYQQALGQGPQFIFQYYREEENGRGNFPPRFSGLQFPNYSSELNVNALELDDSALYLCASSLGGSLEETRYFGPGTRLLVL.

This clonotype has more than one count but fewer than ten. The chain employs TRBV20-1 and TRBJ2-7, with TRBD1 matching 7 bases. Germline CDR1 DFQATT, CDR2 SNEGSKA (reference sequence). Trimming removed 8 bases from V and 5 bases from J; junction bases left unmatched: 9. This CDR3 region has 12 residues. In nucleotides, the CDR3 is TGCAGTCCGTTACAGGGGAAGAACGAGCAGTACTTC. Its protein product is CSPLQGKNEQYF.

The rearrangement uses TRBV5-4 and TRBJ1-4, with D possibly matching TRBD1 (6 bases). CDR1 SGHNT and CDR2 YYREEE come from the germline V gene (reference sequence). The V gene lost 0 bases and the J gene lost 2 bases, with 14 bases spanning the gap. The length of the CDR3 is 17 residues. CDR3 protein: CASSLGGRGGTNEKLFF. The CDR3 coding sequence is TGTGCCAGCAGCTTGGGAGGCAGGGGAGGGACTAATGAAAAACTGTTTTTT. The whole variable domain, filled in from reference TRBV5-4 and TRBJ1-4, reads ETGVTQSPTHLIKTRGQQVTLRCSSQSGHNTVSWYQQALGQGPQFIFQYYREEENGRGNFPPRFSGLQFPNYSSELNVNALELDDSALYLCASSLGGRGGTNEKLFFGSGTQLSVL.

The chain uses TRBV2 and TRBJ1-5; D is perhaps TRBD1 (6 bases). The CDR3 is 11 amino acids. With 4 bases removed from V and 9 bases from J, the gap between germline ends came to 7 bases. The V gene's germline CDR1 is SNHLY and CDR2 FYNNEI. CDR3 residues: CASSGGGPQHF. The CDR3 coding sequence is TGTGCCAGCAGTGGAGGGGGGCCCCAGCATTTT. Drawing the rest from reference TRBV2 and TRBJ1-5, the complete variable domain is EPEVTQTPSHQVTQMGQEVILRCVPISNHLYFYWYRQILGQKVEFLVSFYNNEISEKSEIFDDQFSVERPDGSNFTLKIRSTKLEDSAMYFCASSGGGPQHFGDGTRLSIL.

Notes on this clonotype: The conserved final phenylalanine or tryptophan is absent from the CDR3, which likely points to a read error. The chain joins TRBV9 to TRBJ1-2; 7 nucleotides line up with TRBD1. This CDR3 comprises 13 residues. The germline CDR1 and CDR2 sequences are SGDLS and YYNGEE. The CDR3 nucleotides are TGTGCCTGCAGCCCTTCGACAGGGCATGGCTACACCCTC. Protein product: CACSPSTGHGYTL.

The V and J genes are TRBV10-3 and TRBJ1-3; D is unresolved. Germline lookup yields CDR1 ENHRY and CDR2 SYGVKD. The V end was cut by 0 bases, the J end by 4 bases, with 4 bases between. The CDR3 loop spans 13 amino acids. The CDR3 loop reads CAISESLGNTIYF. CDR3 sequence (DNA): TGTGCCATCAGTGAGTCCCTAGGAAACACCATATATTTT.

CDR3 residues: CASSPSGRVRETQYF. The CDR3 DNA reads TGTGCCAGCAGTCCAAGCGGCCGGGTAAGGGAGACCCAGTACTTC. The J gene is TRBJ2-5, the V gene TRBV12-3 or TRBV12-4, with D possibly matching TRBD2 (5 bases). This CDR3 is 15 amino acids long. V was pared by 5 bases and J by 5 bases, with 18 bases between.

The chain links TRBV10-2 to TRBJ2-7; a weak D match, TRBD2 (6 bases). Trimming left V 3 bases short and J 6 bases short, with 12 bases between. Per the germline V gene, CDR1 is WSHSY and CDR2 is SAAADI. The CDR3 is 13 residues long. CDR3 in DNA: TGCGCCAGCAGTGACGGGAGCTCCGTCGAGCAGTACTTC. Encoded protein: CASSDGSSVEQYF.

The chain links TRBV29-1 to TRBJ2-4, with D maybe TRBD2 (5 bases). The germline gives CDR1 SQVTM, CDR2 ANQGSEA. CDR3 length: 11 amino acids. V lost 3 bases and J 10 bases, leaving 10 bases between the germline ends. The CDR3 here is CSVEKRGIQYF. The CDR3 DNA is TGCAGCGTTGAGAAGAGAGGGATTCAGTACTTC.

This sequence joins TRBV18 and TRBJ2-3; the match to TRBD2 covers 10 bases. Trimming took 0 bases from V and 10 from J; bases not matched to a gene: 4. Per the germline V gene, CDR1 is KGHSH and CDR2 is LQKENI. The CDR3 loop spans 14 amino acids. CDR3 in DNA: TGTGCCAGCTCACCACCTCTAGCGGGAGTGGCGCAGTATTTT. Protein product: CASSPPLAGVAQYF.

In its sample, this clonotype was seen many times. The CDR3 here is CASSEAGSGSRSNEQFF. In DNA form, the CDR3 reads TGTGCCAGCAGTGAAGCTGGTAGCGGGAGCCGATCGAATGAGCAGTTCTTC. The rearrangement uses TRBV2 and TRBJ2-1, with 9 nucleotides matching TRBD2. This CDR3 has 17 residues. The germline CDR1 and CDR2 sequences are SNHLY and FYNNEI. The trim removed 0 bases at V and 7 bases at J, leaving 10 bases unmatched.

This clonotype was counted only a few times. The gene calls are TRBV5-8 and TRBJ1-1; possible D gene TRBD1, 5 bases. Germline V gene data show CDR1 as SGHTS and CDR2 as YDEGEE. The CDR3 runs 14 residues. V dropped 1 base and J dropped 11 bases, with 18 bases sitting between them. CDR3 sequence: CASSLFGATLDAFF. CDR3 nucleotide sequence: TGTGCCAGCAGCTTGTTTGGGGCCACGCTTGATGCTTTCTTT.

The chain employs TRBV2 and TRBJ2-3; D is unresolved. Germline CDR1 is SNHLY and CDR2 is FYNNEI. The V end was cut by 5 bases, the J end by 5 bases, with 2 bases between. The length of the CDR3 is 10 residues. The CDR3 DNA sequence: TGTGCCAGCAGTCTAGATACGCAGTATTTT. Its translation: CASSLDTQYF.

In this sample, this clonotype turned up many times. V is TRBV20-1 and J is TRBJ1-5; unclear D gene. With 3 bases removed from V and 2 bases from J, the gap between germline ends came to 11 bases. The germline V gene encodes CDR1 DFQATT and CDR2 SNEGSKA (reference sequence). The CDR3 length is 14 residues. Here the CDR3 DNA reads TGCAGTGCTAGTTTACCGGGTCGCAATCAGCCCCAGCATTTT. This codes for CSASLPGRNQPQHF.

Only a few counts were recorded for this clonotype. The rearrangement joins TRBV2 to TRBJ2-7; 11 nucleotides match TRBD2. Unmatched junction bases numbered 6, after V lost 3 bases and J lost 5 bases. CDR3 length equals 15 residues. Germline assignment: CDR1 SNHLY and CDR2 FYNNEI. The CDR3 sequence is CASSDSGRAYDEQYF. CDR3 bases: TGTGCCAGCAGTGATAGCGGGAGGGCCTATGACGAGCAGTACTTC.

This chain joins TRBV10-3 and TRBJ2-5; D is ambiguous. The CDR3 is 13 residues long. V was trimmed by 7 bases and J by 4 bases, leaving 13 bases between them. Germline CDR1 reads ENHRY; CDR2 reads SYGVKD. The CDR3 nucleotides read TGTGCCATCACTCCGGCCTCGGGAGAGACCCAGTACTTC. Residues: CAITPASGETQYF.

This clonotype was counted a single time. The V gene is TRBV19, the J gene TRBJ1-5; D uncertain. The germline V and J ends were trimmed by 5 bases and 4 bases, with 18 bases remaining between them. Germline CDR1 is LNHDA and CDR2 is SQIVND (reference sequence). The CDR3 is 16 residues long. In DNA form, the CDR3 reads TGTGCCAGTAGTCCGCGGGCAGTTGGGCATAATCAGCCCCAGCATTTT. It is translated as CASSPRAVGHNQPQHF.

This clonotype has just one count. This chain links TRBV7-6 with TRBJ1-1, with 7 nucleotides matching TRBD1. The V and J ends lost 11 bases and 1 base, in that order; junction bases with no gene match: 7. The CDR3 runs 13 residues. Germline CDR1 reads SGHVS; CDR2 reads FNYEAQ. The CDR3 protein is CALTGTANTEAFF. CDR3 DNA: TGTGCCCTAACCGGGACAGCGAACACTGAAGCTTTCTTT.

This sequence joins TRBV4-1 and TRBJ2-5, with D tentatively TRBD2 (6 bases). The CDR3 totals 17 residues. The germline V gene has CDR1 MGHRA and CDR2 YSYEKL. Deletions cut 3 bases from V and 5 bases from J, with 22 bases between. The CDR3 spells CASSQDSPGLPGETQYF. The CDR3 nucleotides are TGCGCCAGCAGCCAGGATTCTCCGGGACTCCCTGGGGAGACCCAGTACTTC.

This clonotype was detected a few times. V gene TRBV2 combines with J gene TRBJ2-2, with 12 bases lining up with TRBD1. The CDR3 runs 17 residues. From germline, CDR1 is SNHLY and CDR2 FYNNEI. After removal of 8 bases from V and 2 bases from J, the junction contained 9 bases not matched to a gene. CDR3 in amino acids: CASHFVGQGANTGELFF. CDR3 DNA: TGTGCCAGCCATTTCGTGGGACAGGGGGCAAACACCGGGGAGCTGTTTTTT.

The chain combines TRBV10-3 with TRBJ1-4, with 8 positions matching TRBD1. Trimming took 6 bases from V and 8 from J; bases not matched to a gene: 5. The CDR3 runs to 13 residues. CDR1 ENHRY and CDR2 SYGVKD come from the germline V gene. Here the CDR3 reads CAISEGQVEKLFF. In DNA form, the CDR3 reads TGTGCCATCAGCGAGGGACAGGTCGAAAAACTGTTTTTT.